This entry features one T cell receptor (beta chain) sequence. As yet, its antigen is unknown. This specimen comes from a study of T cells in Graves' hyperthyroidism and ophthalmopathy. The blood specimen was taken at initial hyperthyroidism diagnosis, before any ophthalmopathy symptoms. It was RNA transcripts that yielded the amplified TCR beta CDR3 regions. HTBI primers were employed in a first-round RT-PCR of the TCR CDR3. MiXCR was run by TCRdb on the multiplex PCR reads, yielding one entry per CDR3 protein. The table lists hundreds of thousands of distinct CDR3 sequences, around 20% of them singletons, with approximately 15% in the top ten. V lost 0 bases to trimming and J lost 1 base, with 14 bases between them. The length of the CDR3 is 17 residues. Germline values: CDR1 SGHDN, CDR2 FVKESK. Points from the study as a whole: The authors' 13 V-J model separated ophthalmopathy from stable hyperthyroidism.

Material: blood. The genes are TRBV14 and TRBJ2-3; possibly TRBD2 for D (7 bases). This receptor was obtained from a woman between 45 and 60 years old with Graves' hyperthyroidism that later progressed to Graves' ophthalmopathy. This chain's CDR3 is CASSQDLGGLRTDTQYF. The DNA for the CDR3 is TGTGCCAGCAGCCAAGATCTGGGGGGGCTCCGCACAGATACGCAGTATTTT. Using reference TRBV14 and TRBJ2-3 for the parts outside the CDR3, the full variable domain is EAGVTQFPSHSVIEKGQTVTLRCDPISGHDNLYWYRRVMGKEIKFLLHFVKESKQDESGMPNNRFLAERTGGTYSTLKVQPAELEDSGVYFCASSQDLGGLRTDTQYFGPGTRLTVL.